The T cell receptor beta chain under discussion was sequenced for a study of blood T cell repertoires in COVID-19 (dated by TCRdb to the early 2020s). For context, the study as a whole: The collaborator samples originated in the United States, Italy and Spain and spanned the acute and convalescent phases of COVID-19. Sample metadata almost always included a de-identified subject ID, COVID-19 status, age in years and sex. The prospective study material was composed of cDNA or gDNA derived from T cells, B-cell-depleted T cells, or PBMCs. The repertoires were released in a freely available public database intended as a resource for research on the immune response to SARS-CoV-2. Samples were obtained from the ongoing ImmuneRACE study (first 160 participants) and from some 1,300 subjects provided by 6 global collaborators. Deeply sampled blood TCRbeta repertoires from subjects exposed to, actively infected with, or recovered from COVID-19 were included in the dataset. Where available, HLA class I and class II types were obtained from metadata supplied by the sample provider rather than from assay-based typing.

General study outcomes and caveats: Clinical and demographic metadata were provided uncurated, with the amount varying by source and participant.

One collaborating source in Seattle enrolled patients during active infection and followed them longitudinally through the course of disease. Collaborating institutions collected whole blood in K2EDTA tubes following their own protocols. For TCRbeta analysis, collaborator samples were shipped as frozen whole blood, as isolated PBMCs, or as DNA extracted from either sample type. Relative to germline, V is missing 4 bases and J is missing 7 bases, with 14 bases of the junction outside any gene match. The CDR3 numbers 16 residues from cysteine through phenylalanine. Only the CDR3 region is kept as DNA, spanning 48 bases read in frame from base 1. As encoded in the germline V gene, CDR1 is SGHTA while CDR2 is FQGNSA. As for this clone: Its target antigen remains unknown. Base qualities are not at hand, and no much larger clone is one base apart.

The immunoSEQ Assay, a bias-controlled multiplex PCR, was used to amplify TCRbeta CDR3 regions from genomic DNA. The authors processed their data as follows. Nucleated cell counts per sample were estimated from amplification of reference gene primers within the assay. To quantify the absolute abundance of each unique TCRbeta CDR3 rearrangement, sequence reads were collapsed and filtered. For each sample, productive Simpson clonality was calculated by taking the square root of Simpson's diversity index across productive rearrangements. Entries here come from immuneACCESS through TCRdb and include only in-frame sequences with V and J called. Some clones fail to appear in such tables; in the studies checked, an unresolved V gene covers under half of the shortfall, and the cause of the remainder is unknown. The DNA was the basis for D and trimming; V, J and clone size are from that table. Within this sample are roughly 410,000 clones, with about 88% of them counted one time only. Roughly 1.5% of the sample goes to the ten largest clones.

The sequenced sample consisted of peripheral blood. The sequence joins TRBV7-2 to TRBJ1-2; 8 of the junction bases match TRBD1. The receptor comes from a woman between 40 and 55 years old with COVID-19, enrolled during active disease. The CDR3: CASSSRYRGSSSGYTF. The nucleotides are TGTGCCAGCAGCTCACGATACAGGGGGAGTTCTAGTGGCTACACCTTC.